These 14 T cell receptor beta chains originate from one sample sequenced in a study of blood T cell repertoires in COVID-19. Repertoires were generated with immunoSEQ multiplex PCR, while TCRdb's copy carries only in-frame clones and drops some. The sample carries 390,000 or so clones, 87% recorded once. The sample taken for sequencing was PBMCs or T cells enriched from blood (not recorded which). These receptors were taken from a woman aged 45-60 years who had recovered from COVID-19.

This clone is a singleton in its sample. The rearrangement links TRBV19 to TRBJ1-1; D remains unclear. CDR1 and CDR2 from the germline V gene are LNHDA and SQIVND (reference sequence). V was cut by 6 bases and J by 4 bases, with 6 bases left in between. The CDR3 is 11 residues long. CDR3 protein: CASRVSTEAFF. The DNA for the CDR3 is TGTGCCAGTAGGGTGAGCACTGAAGCTTTCTTT.

The chain couples TRBV28 to TRBJ1-2; 9 bases align to TRBD1. CDR3 length: 16 amino acids. Germline V gene sequence: CDR1 MDHEN, CDR2 SYDVKM. The V segment lost 5 bases and the J segment 6 bases; nucleotides outside the gene matches: 13. CDR3 protein: CASSPPLTGGIHGYTF. In DNA, the CDR3 is TGTGCCAGCAGTCCTCCCCTGACAGGGGGGATCCATGGCTACACCTTC.

This chain connects TRBV7-9 to TRBJ2-3; TRBD1 matches 9 bases. The CDR3 covers 15 residues. The germline V gene encodes CDR1 SEHNR and CDR2 FQNEAQ (reference sequence). Trimming took 5 bases from V and 1 from J; bases not matched to a gene: 4. The CDR3: CASSRRDRGTDTQYF. CDR3 bases: TGTGCCAGCAGCCGCCGGGACAGGGGCACAGATACGCAGTATTTT.

The chain links TRBV19 to TRBJ2-3; D gene ambiguous. Per germline, CDR1 LNHDA and CDR2 SQIVND (reference sequence). There are 13 residues in the CDR3. V shed 8 bases and J shed 1 base, with 10 bases lying between them. As DNA, the CDR3 is TGTGCCAGTTACCGGTTGGGCACAGATACGCAGTATTTT. It codes for CASYRLGTDTQYF.

The V and J genes are TRBV27 and TRBJ2-3, with D possibly matching TRBD2 (6 bases). Trimming shortened V by 4 bases and J by 5 bases, and 19 bases separated the two germline ends. Germline loops: CDR1 MNHEY, CDR2 SMNVEV (reference sequence). The CDR3 sequence is 16 residues long. CDR3 region: CASSSLTSRVIDTQYF. The CDR3 region has the DNA TGTGCCAGCAGTTCCTTAACTAGCCGGGTAATAGATACGCAGTATTTT.

The chain carries TRBV6-5 and TRBJ1-2; D is uncertain. V was cut by 1 base and J by 8 bases, with 8 bases left in between. This CDR3 contains 12 residues. Germline V gene data show CDR1 as MNHEY and CDR2 as SVGAGI. CDR3: CASSYLRGGYTF. The CDR3 DNA is TGTGCCAGCAGTTACTTGCGAGGAGGCTACACCTTC.

This chain connects TRBV6-1 to TRBJ2-7, with D uncertain. Germline V gene lookup returns CDR1 MNHNS and CDR2 SASEGT. Trimming took off 3 bases at V and 7 bases at J, with 10 bases between the two ends. The CDR3 runs to 12 residues. This CDR3 is CASSDLNGEQYF. The CDR3 nucleotides read TGTGCCAGCAGTGACCTTAACGGTGAGCAGTACTTC.

The chain recombines TRBV11-2 with TRBJ2-7, with 8 bases lining up with TRBD1. Germline CDR1 SGHAT, CDR2 FQNNGV. CDR3 length equals 15 residues. V lost 4 bases and J lost 7; bases outside the gene matches: 12. The CDR3 sequence: CASSSSRDRSWEQYF. CDR3 bases: TGTGCCAGCAGCTCCTCCCGGGACAGGAGTTGGGAGCAGTACTTC.

This rearrangement joins TRBV5-1 to TRBJ2-7, with TRBD2 as a possible D gene (5 bases). CDR1 is SGHRS, CDR2 YFSETQ, per germline. V was shortened by 4 bases and J by 1 base, with 15 bases between the two germline ends. This CDR3 has 15 residues. The CDR3 protein is CASSHGLLRSYEQYF. The CDR3 DNA sequence: TGCGCCAGCAGCCACGGACTCTTACGTTCCTACGAGCAGTACTTC.

This chain links TRBV6-2 or TRBV6-3 with TRBJ1-1; tentative D call: TRBD1 (6 bases). Germline CDR1 and CDR2: MNHEY and SVGEGT. The length of the CDR3 is 13 residues. The ends were cut back, 2 bases at V and 3 bases at J, with 7 bases in the middle. CDR3 amino acids: CASSYEGDTEAFF. DNA of the CDR3: TGTGCCAGCAGTTACGAGGGGGACACTGAAGCTTTCTTT.

This chain links TRBV6-2 or TRBV6-3 with TRBJ1-1; TRBD1 agrees at 8 bases. Unmatched junction bases numbered 3, after V lost 2 bases and J lost 4 bases. The CDR3 loop spans 14 amino acids. The germline V gene has CDR1 MNHEY and CDR2 SVGEGT. The CDR3 DNA reads TGTGCCAGCAGTTACCAGGGGGCAATCACTGAAGCTTTCTTT. Residues: CASSYQGAITEAFF.

The chain recombines TRBV3-1 (or the pseudogene TRBV3-2) with TRBJ1-2; D perhaps matches TRBD1 (5 bases). The CDR3 is made up of 13 amino acids. The V end was cut by 4 bases, the J end by 4 bases, with 10 bases between. CDR1 LGHDT and CDR2 YNNKEL come from the germline V gene (reference sequence). The CDR3, as DNA: TGTGCCAGCAGCCCTAGGGGTGGCTATGGCTACACCTTC. Its protein product is CASSPRGGYGYTF.

This chain joins TRBV5-1 and TRBJ2-7, with TRBD1 matching 7 bases. Germline V gene data show CDR1 as SGHRS and CDR2 as YFSETQ. The CDR3 runs 14 residues. The ends lost 3 bases at V and 3 bases at J; junction bases unmatched: 6. DNA of the CDR3: TGCGCCAGCAGCTCGGGGACAGCTTACTACGAGCAGTACTTC. Its protein is CASSSGTAYYEQYF.

This clone came up a few times. The J gene is TRBJ2-2, the V gene TRBV5-1; a weak D match, TRBD1 (5 bases). This CDR3 spans 15 amino acids. From germline, CDR1 is SGHRS and CDR2 YFSETQ. The V gene lost 4 bases and the J gene lost 3 bases, with 13 bases spanning the gap. The CDR3: CASSPADRDTGELFF. The CDR3, as DNA: TGCGCCAGCAGCCCTGCCGACAGAGACACCGGGGAGCTGTTTTTT.